This entry describes one T cell receptor beta chain. This sample was taken from a study of blood T cell repertoires in COVID-19. Study summary: PBMCs, B-cell-depleted T cells, or T cells were the source of the cDNA or gDNA that made up the material.

V lost 0 bases to trimming and J lost 11 bases, with 17 bases between them. Germline V gene data show CDR1 as LGHNA and CDR2 as YNFKEQ. The CDR3 spans 15 residues. Generated by immunoSEQ multiplex PCR, the TCRdb table keeps only in-frame clones and is missing some. In the table there are more than 300,000 clones, about 82% of which are singletons. The gene calls are TRBV4-2 and TRBJ2-4; D ambiguous. The clonotype originates from a woman aged 45-60 years with acute or convalescent COVID-19. The sequenced material came from peripheral blood. The DNA of the CDR3 is TGTGCCAGCAGCCAAGATTTCCCAGCGCCGGTAGTTCAGTACTTC. Protein sequence: CASSQDFPAPVVQYF.